Given below is one T cell receptor (beta chain) in context. The CDR3 totals 13 residues. Deletions cut 8 bases from V and 2 bases from J, with 11 bases between. Germline V gene lookup returns CDR1 LGHNA and CDR2 YNFKEQ. This entry is derived from a study of blood T cells in healthy people across ages. Then a second PCR, running about 6 to 12 cycles, was carried out with a sample-barcoded 5' primer and a J-beta primer mix. TCRdb re-analysed the 5' RACE reads in MiXCR, keeping a single row per CDR3 protein. The sample holds 650,000 to 900,000 distinct CDR3 sequences, 60% to 80% seen once. The study drew donors from healthy Caucasian individuals in Russia aged roughly 6 to 95.

This TCR derives from a man aged 25-45 years in good health. The sample comprised blood. The rearrangement uses TRBV4-2 and TRBJ2-3; D not resolved. The DNA for the CDR3 is TGTGCCAGCGGCCCGTATACCACAGATACGCAGTATTTT. It specifies CASGPYTTDTQYF.